The clone carrying this T cell receptor (beta chain) was seen repeatedly, ten times or more. The data stem from a study of T cells in Graves' hyperthyroidism and ophthalmopathy. RNA transcripts provided the source from which TCR beta CDR3 regions were amplified. Primed by the HTBI set, a first-round RT-PCR was run on the TCR CDR3. TCRdb re-analysed the multiplex PCR reads in MiXCR, keeping a single row per CDR3 protein. The sample has approximately 350,000 distinct CDR3 sequences, roughly 15% seen once. The germline V gene has CDR1 SEHNR and CDR2 FQNEAQ (reference sequence). V shed 5 bases, J shed 4 bases, and the junction held 13 bases outside the gene matches. The CDR3 has 17 residues.

The source material was blood. This clonotype was sampled from a woman aged 60-75 years with Graves' ophthalmopathy. The chain is built from TRBV7-9 and TRBJ2-1; TRBD2 matches 8 bases. The CDR3 DNA is TGTGCCAGCAGCCCTGAGACGGGACTAGGGGCATACAATGAGCAGTTCTTC. Its translation is CASSPETGLGAYNEQFF.